This entry lists 17 T cell receptor beta chains sequenced from one sample in a study of high-grade serous ovarian cancer treatment subgroups. Tumor tissue was taken before any definitive surgery or chemotherapy was given. TCRdb's table, derived via immunoSEQ multiplex PCR, lists solely in-frame clones and lacks some. The profile shows more than 15,000 clones, under 85% of them singletons. Sequencing was done on a sample of tumor tissue. The receptors stem from a human donor with high-grade serous ovarian cancer.

This chain's CDR3 is CASSYRVGQGENGYTF. Written as DNA, the CDR3 is TGTGCCAGCAGCTACAGGGTTGGACAGGGGGAAAATGGCTACACCTTC. The chain carries TRBV7-9 and TRBJ1-2, with TRBD1 matching 10 bases. The germline V gene encodes CDR1 SEHNR and CDR2 FQNEAQ (reference sequence). The CDR3 contains 16 residues. Germline trimming cut 4 bases from V and 6 bases from J; bases unmatched to any gene: 11.

The J gene is TRBJ1-2, the V gene TRBV18; no clear D gene. Trimming left V 6 bases short and J 1 base short, with 9 bases between. The CDR3 is 13 residues long. CDR1 is KGHSH and CDR2 is LQKENI in the germline V gene. The CDR3 spells CASSSVDNYGYTF. The CDR3, as DNA: TGTGCCAGCTCTTCGGTCGATAACTATGGCTACACCTTC.

The chain carries TRBV7-9 and TRBJ1-1; TRBD1 is a possible D gene (6 bases). Germline assignment: CDR1 SEHNR and CDR2 FQNEAQ (reference sequence). The CDR3 runs to 12 residues. Trimming shortened V by 8 bases and J by 4 bases, and 11 bases separated the two germline ends. The CDR3 DNA follows: TGTGCCAGCGGGGAGGGGGGCACTGAAGCTTTCTTT. It is translated as CASGEGGTEAFF.

This clone was seen just once. The chain is built from TRBV28 and TRBJ2-3; D may be TRBD1 (5 bases). The CDR3 is made up of 14 amino acids. V lost 3 bases and J lost 4, with 11 bases in between. CDR1 is MDHEN, CDR2 SYDVKM, per germline. The CDR3 nucleotides read TGTGCCAGCAGTTTCGAAGGGGTATCAGATACGCAGTATTTT. Translation gives CASSFEGVSDTQYF.

This clone was picked up a small number of times. V is TRBV7-6 and J is TRBJ2-2, with no clear D. V was trimmed by 0 bases and J by 7 bases, leaving 12 bases between them. Germline V gene lookup returns CDR1 SGHVS and CDR2 FNYEAQ. The CDR3 runs to 15 residues. The CDR3 nucleotides are TGTGCCAGCAGCTTAGCGCCACAGTCGGGCGGGGAGCTGTTTTTT. Protein sequence: CASSLAPQSGGELFF.

The V call is TRBV19, the J call TRBJ2-3, with TRBD1 identical over 10 bases. The CDR3 runs 14 residues. Trimming took 4 bases from V and 4 from J; bases not matched to a gene: 2. The germline V gene has CDR1 LNHDA and CDR2 SQIVND (reference sequence). CDR3 amino acids: CASSRGTGADTQYF. The CDR3 coding sequence is TGTGCCAGTAGTAGGGGGACAGGGGCAGATACGCAGTATTTT.

This clone came up a few times. The chain couples TRBV7-2 to TRBJ2-3; no clear D. Trimming stripped 5 bases from V and 0 bases from J, with 3 bases between. Germline V gene lookup returns CDR1 SGHTA and CDR2 FQGNSA. The CDR3 is made up of 12 amino acids. The CDR3 nucleotides are TGTGCCAGCAGCCCAAGCACAGATACGCAGTATTTT. Translation: CASSPSTDTQYF.

The chain has TRBV21-1 and TRBJ2-7; the DNA was not used to check the table's D call, TRBD1. TRBV21-1 is a listed pseudogene. This CDR3 comprises 12 residues. CDR3 bases: TGTGCGAAAAACAGGTACCCCTACGAGCAGTACTTC. Amino acid sequence: CAKNRYPYEQYF.

The chain is built from TRBV27 and TRBJ2-7; 7 bases map to TRBD1. Germline V gives CDR1 MNHEY, CDR2 SMNVEV (reference sequence). Trimming removed 9 bases from V and 3 bases from J; junction bases left unmatched: 5. There are 12 residues in the CDR3. The CDR3 region is CASEGQNYEQYF. CDR3 bases: TGTGCCAGTGAGGGACAGAACTACGAGCAGTACTTC.

The chain carries TRBV5-8 and TRBJ1-4; tentatively, D is TRBD1 (5 bases). V was clipped by 4 bases and J by 3 bases, with 13 bases between them. CDR3 length: 15 amino acids. The germline gives CDR1 SGHTS, CDR2 YDEGEE. The CDR3 DNA is TGTGCCAGCAGCCCGGGGCGTGGGGCTAATGAAAAACTGTTTTTT. Translating gives CASSPGRGANEKLFF.

This clone was seen more than once but under ten times. The chain links TRBV5-4 to TRBJ1-2; D may be TRBD1 (6 bases). The CDR3 totals 14 residues. V lost 0 bases and J lost 8, with 14 bases in between. Germline V CDR1 and CDR2: SGHNT, YYREEE (reference sequence). DNA of the CDR3: TGTGCCAGCAGCTTGGTTACAGGGATGAGAGGCTACACCTTC. Its protein is CASSLVTGMRGYTF.

The CDR3 DNA reads as TGCGCCAGCAGCTTGAGCAGGCACGAGCAGTACTTC. It translates to CASSLSRHEQYF. The V and J genes are TRBV5-1 and TRBJ2-7, with unresolved D. Trimming shortened V by 1 base and J by 5 bases, and 7 bases separated the two germline ends. The germline CDR1 and CDR2 sequences are SGHRS and YFSETQ. This CDR3 has 12 residues.

This rearrangement joins TRBV18 to TRBJ1-3; 7 bases are a match to TRBD1. CDR1 and CDR2 (germline): KGHSH, LQKENI. Trimming removed 7 bases from V and 4 bases from J; junction bases left unmatched: 16. This CDR3 comprises 17 residues. The CDR3 protein is CASFSPPHRGRGNTIYF. The CDR3 nucleotides read TGTGCCAGCTTCTCCCCACCCCACAGGGGAAGGGGAAACACCATATATTTT.

V is TRBV7-8 and J is TRBJ2-3; 8 nucleotides align to TRBD2. Looked up from germline, CDR1 is SGHVS and CDR2 is FQNEAQ. This CDR3 region has 15 residues. The junction had 8 bases not matched to a gene; V was cut back by 2 bases and J by 7 bases. As DNA, the CDR3 is TGTGCCAGCAGCTTATCTGGCGGGGGGCTCTATACGCAGTATTTT. It encodes CASSLSGGGLYTQYF.

The rearrangement uses TRBV2 and TRBJ1-1; 7 bases match TRBD1. V shed 6 bases and J 3 bases; nucleotides not matched to a gene: 4. The CDR3 is 13 amino acids. Looked up from germline, CDR1 is SNHLY and CDR2 is FYNNEI. CDR3 DNA: TGTGCCAGCAGGGGGACAGCTTACACTGAAGCTTTCTTT. Protein sequence: CASRGTAYTEAFF.

The chain is built from TRBV27 and TRBJ2-2; D ambiguous. Germline V gene lookup returns CDR1 MNHEY and CDR2 SMNVEV (reference sequence). This CDR3 contains 15 residues. The V end was cut by 3 bases, the J end by 0 bases, with 8 bases between. As DNA, the CDR3 is TGTGCCAGCAGTTTGTACCAGCCGAACACCGGGGAGCTGTTTTTT. Translating gives CASSLYQPNTGELFF.

The gene calls are TRBV5-1 and TRBJ2-5; D is uncertain. Deletions cut 0 bases from V and 5 bases from J, with 2 bases between. CDR1 and CDR2 (germline): SGHRS, YFSETQ. This CDR3 contains 11 residues. CDR3 DNA sequence: TGCGCCAGCAGCTTGGACGAGACCCAGTACTTC. It is translated as CASSLDETQYF.